Listed below are T cell receptor beta chains from one sample, sequenced in a study of blood T cell repertoires in COVID-19. The data were produced by immunoSEQ multiplex PCR, yet TCRdb's version contains in-frame clones alone and is incomplete. The repertoire holds roughly 200,000 clones, around 90% seen once, with roughly 6.7% in the top ten. Sequences were obtained from peripheral blood. The receptors here all came from a man in his forties with acute or convalescent COVID-19. The CDR3 runs from the conserved cysteine through the conserved F or W. The D gene is left open where the match is weak. Where a row states a size, it is once, few, many or the class of an expanded clone; other rows omit it.

>TRBV7-2|TRBJ2-7|TRBD1|.
TGTGCCAGCAGCCCCCCAGACAGGGTCCACGAGCAGTACTTC
CASSPPDRVHEQYF
>TRBV6-6|TRBJ2-2|TRBD1|.
TGTGCCAGCAGTCATACAGGGGGCGTAATGGACACCGGGGAGCTGTTTTTT
CASSHTGGVMDTGELFF
>TRBV2|TRBJ1-2|TRBD1|.
TGTGCCAGCAGAGCACTACCCCGGGACAGGTTCTACACCTTC
CASRALPRDRFYTF
>TRBV4-1|TRBJ1-1|TRBD1|.
TGCGCCAGCAGCCAAGAACAGGGGAGGATTACTGAAGCTTTCTTT
CASSQEQGRITEAFF
>TRBV25-1|TRBJ2-5|TRBD1|.
TGTGCCAGCAGTGATTTCAGGGGGCAAGAGACCCAGTACTTC
CASSDFRGQETQYF
>TRBV5-6|TRBJ2-2|.|.
TGTGCCAGCAGCTTAATACTGGGGGGTGACGGGGAGCTGTTTTTT
CASSLILGGDGELFF
>TRBV28|TRBJ1-4|.|once
TGTGCCAGCGGGACAACAGGGTTTCGGGAAAAACTGTTTTTT
CASGTTGFREKLFF
>TRBV28|TRBJ2-7|TRBD1|.
TGTGCCAGCAGTTTCCCGATGGACAGGGACCCCTACGAGCAGTACTTC
CASSFPMDRDPYEQYF
>TRBV10-2|TRBJ2-7|.|.
TGCGCCAGCAGTGAGTCGGGGCAGGCGTACGAGCAGTACTTC
CASSESGQAYEQYF
>TRBV7-7|TRBJ2-2|.|once
TGTGCCAGCAGCCCGGGGAGGCGGACGAACACCGGGGAGCTGTTTTTT
CASSPGRRTNTGELFF
>TRBV9|TRBJ2-7|.|.
TGTGCCAGCAGCGTAGTTGGGCAGGGAAACGAGCAGTACTTC
CASSVVGQGNEQYF
>TRBV2|TRBJ1-5|.|.
TGTGCCAGCAGTCATCCGGGACTGAGCAATCAGCCCCAGCATTTT
CASSHPGLSNQPQHF
>TRBV6-5|TRBJ1-3|.|.
TGTGCCAGCAGCCTAGCCAGCTCTGGAAACACCATATATTTT
CASSLASSGNTIYF
>TRBV27|TRBJ1-1|TRBD1|.
TGTGCCAGCAGTTCGGACAGGGCCTCAATGAACACTGAAGCTTTCTTT
CASSSDRASMNTEAFF
>TRBV2|TRBJ2-5|TRBD2|.
TGTGCCAGCAGGGGGACTAGCGGGGGTGCAGAGACCCAGTACTTC
CASRGTSGGAETQYF
>TRBV5-1|TRBJ1-2|TRBD1|once
TGCGCCAGCAGCTTGGGACAGGGTGGCTATGGCTACACCTTC
CASSLGQGGYGYTF
>TRBV30|TRBJ1-1|TRBD1|.
TGTGCCTGGAGTGAAGGTCAGGGGGCCCCTGAAGCTTTCTTT
CAWSEGQGAPEAFF
>TRBV2|TRBJ2-7|.|.
TGTGCCAGCTCTCAACAGCTATACGAGCAGTACTTC
CASSQQLYEQYF
>TRBV5-6|TRBJ2-7|TRBD2|once
TGTGCCAGCAGCTTGGACGGGGGAGGGGAGCAGTACTTC
CASSLDGGGEQYF
>TRBV4-2|TRBJ2-6|TRBD1|.
TGTGCCAGCAGCCTTTTTTGGACAGGGGCCGGGGCCAACGTCCTGACTTTC
CASSLFWTGAGANVLTF
>TRBV19|TRBJ1-1|.|.
TGTGCCAGTAGTATCCCCAGGGGTTTAGGGAACACTGAAGCTTTCTTT
CASSIPRGLGNTEAFF
>TRBV5-1|TRBJ1-1|TRBD1|.
TGCGCCAGCAGTCCTGGGACAGGGGTGTTTACTGAAGCTTTCTTT
CASSPGTGVFTEAFF
>TRBV19|TRBJ1-4|.|.
TGTGCCAGTAGTATACGACGGGGGTCTGAAAAACTGTTTTTT
CASSIRRGSEKLFF
>TRBV27|TRBJ1-2|TRBD1|.
TGTGCCAGCAGTGGACATCCGGGACAGGGAGGAGGAGGCTACACCTTC
CASSGHPGQGGGGYTF
>TRBV7-2|TRBJ1-2|TRBD1|.
TGTGCCAGCAGCCGCGATACCTTGACAGGGGGCTCCTATGGCTACACCTTC
CASSRDTLTGGSYGYTF
>TRBV10-3|TRBJ2-7|.|.
TGTGCCATCAGTGGGACACAGTCCCCACGACAAACCTACGAGCAGTACTTC
CAISGTQSPRQTYEQYF
>TRBV7-9|TRBJ2-3|.|once
TGTGCCAGCAGCTCCGCCCTACCCCCGGATACGCAGTATTTT
CASSSALPPDTQYF
>TRBV11-2|TRBJ2-5|TRBD1|once
TGTGCCAGCAGCCTAGACAGGGGACAAGAGACCCAGTACTTC
CASSLDRGQETQYF
>TRBV5-1|TRBJ1-2|.|once
TGCGCCAGCAGCTTGGGGACAGCTGACTATGGCTACACCTTC
CASSLGTADYGYTF
>TRBV4-2|TRBJ2-3|.|.
TGTGCCAGCAGCCAAAGGGGGAGCACAGATACGCAGTATTTT
CASSQRGSTDTQYF
>TRBV9|TRBJ1-1|.|.
TGTGCCAGCAGCCTTGACTATGGGAACACTGAAGCTTTCTTT
CASSLDYGNTEAFF
>TRBV6-4|TRBJ1-1|TRBD1|.
TGTGCCAGCAGCGCGGACAGGGGGACGGTAGCTTTCTTT
CASSADRGTVAFF
>TRBV6-5|TRBJ2-7|.|.
TGTGCCAGCGAGTCGGGCTACGAGCAGTACTTC
CASESGYEQYF
>TRBV7-9|TRBJ1-2|.|few
TGTGCCAGCTCCCCGGGGGGGAGGTTTGGCTACACCTTC
CASSPGGRFGYTF
>TRBV2|TRBJ1-1|.|.
TGTGCCAGCAGTGAAGTAGTAGTCTTGAACACTGAAGCTTTCTTT
CASSEVVVLNTEAFF
>TRBV7-8|TRBJ2-3|TRBD2|.
TGTGCCAGCAGCTTAGGGCTAGCGGGGAACACAGATACGCAGTATTTT
CASSLGLAGNTDTQYF
>TRBV19|TRBJ1-2|.|.
TGTGCCAGTACCCTTGACTCAAAGGATAGCTATGGCTACACCTTC
CASTLDSKDSYGYTF
>TRBV6-4|TRBJ2-7|TRBD1|once
TGTGCCAGCAGTGGGCAGGGGGTCATCGAGCAGTACTTC
CASSGQGVIEQYF
>TRBV5-4|TRBJ2-7|TRBD1|.
TGTGCCAGCAGCATCGACAGGGCCCTTTACGAGCAGTACTTC
CASSIDRALYEQYF
>TRBV29-1|TRBJ1-5|.|.
TGCAGCGCGTTAACAGGAGGGAGTGGTCAGCCCCAGCATTTT
CSALTGGSGQPQHF
>TRBV5-1|TRBJ2-1|TRBD1|.
TGCGCCAGCAGCATCGAAGGGACAGGGCCCTACAATGAGCAGTTCTTC
CASSIEGTGPYNEQFF
>TRBV5-1|TRBJ1-1|.|.
TGCGCCAGCAGCAATCCACCTTGGGGGGCTGAAGCTTTCTTT
CASSNPPWGAEAFF
>TRBV6-5|TRBJ1-1|.|.
TGTGCCAGCAGTTACGTGAGGGTCGCTGAAGCTTTCTTT
CASSYVRVAEAFF
>TRBV5-1|TRBJ2-7|.|once
TGCGCCAGCAGCTGGGGGACAACTAGCTCCTACGAGCAGTACTTC
CASSWGTTSSYEQYF
>TRBV4-2|TRBJ2-7|.|.
TGTGCCAGCAGCCAAGCAGTCGGGGGATACGAGCAGTACTTC
CASSQAVGGYEQYF
>TRBV2|TRBJ1-1|TRBD1|few
TGTGCCAGCAGGGGACAGTATAACACTGAAGCTTTCTTT
CASRGQYNTEAFF
>TRBV11-3|TRBJ2-1|TRBD1|.
TGTGCCAGCAGCTTAGGGGACAGGGAACACTACAATGAGCAGTTCTTC
CASSLGDREHYNEQFF
>TRBV10-3|TRBJ2-3|TRBD1|.
TGTGCCATCAGATCGGGACAGGGAAGTACAGATACGCAGTATTTT
CAIRSGQGSTDTQYF
>TRBV12-3/TRBV12-4|TRBJ1-2|.|.
TGTGCCAGCAGTCCTAGGGGCTACACCTTC
CASSPRGYTF
>TRBV9|TRBJ1-1|.|.
TGTGCCAGCAGCGTAGCTCCCGGGGGAGAGACTGAAGCTTTCTTT
CASSVAPGGETEAFF
>TRBV6-4|TRBJ2-3|.|.
TGTGCCAGCAGTGACCGGGGGACAGGCACAGATACGCAGTATTTT
CASSDRGTGTDTQYF
>TRBV5-5|TRBJ2-5|.|.
TGTGCCAGCAGCTTGCTCCAAGAGACCCAGTACTTC
CASSLLQETQYF
>TRBV10-3|TRBJ1-2|.|.
TGTGCCATCAGTATGACAGGTGCGGCGGGCTACACCTTC
CAISMTGAAGYTF
>TRBV5-4|TRBJ2-7|.|once
TGTGCCAGCAGCCTCACGACAAGGGCGGACAACGAGCAGTACTTC
CASSLTTRADNEQYF
>TRBV5-1|TRBJ2-5|.|once
TGCGCCAGCACCAAAGGAGGCAGTCCGTGGTTCCAAGAGACCCAGTACTTC
CASTKGGSPWFQETQYF
>TRBV14|TRBJ2-6|.|.
TGTGCCAGCAGCCAAGATACGACAGTCTACTCTGGGGCCAACGTCCTGACTTTC
CASSQDTTVYSGANVLTF